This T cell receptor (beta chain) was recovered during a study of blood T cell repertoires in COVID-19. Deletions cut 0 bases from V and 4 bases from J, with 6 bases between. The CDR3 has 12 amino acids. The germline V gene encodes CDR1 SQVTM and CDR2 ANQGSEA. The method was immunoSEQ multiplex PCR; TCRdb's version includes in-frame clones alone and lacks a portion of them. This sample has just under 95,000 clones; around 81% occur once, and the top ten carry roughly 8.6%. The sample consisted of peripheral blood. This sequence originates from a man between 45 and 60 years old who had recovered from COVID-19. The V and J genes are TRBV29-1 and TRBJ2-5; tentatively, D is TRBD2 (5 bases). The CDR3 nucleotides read TGCAGCGTTGAAGAGGAGGTAGAGACCCAGTACTTC. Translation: CSVEEEVETQYF.